These 21 T cell receptor beta chains came from one sample sequenced in a study of CD8+CD57+ T cells in acquired aplastic anemia. The study profiled TCR beta VDJ and CDR3 using genomic DNA as template. TCRdb re-called the reads with MiXCR, one entry per CDR3 protein. The top ten hold approximately 1.2% of the sample, which has 200,000 to 250,000 distinct CDR3 sequences, 34% seen once. Sequencing input: sorted CD4+, CD8+, or CD8+CD57+ T cells (not recorded which) from PBMCs. Receptors originate from a human donor in good health, serving as a control.

This clonotype was counted a few times. The J gene is TRBJ2-5, the V gene TRBV4-1; no clear D gene. This CDR3 is 13 amino acids long. From germline, CDR1 is MGHRA and CDR2 YSYEKL. Between the trimmed V and J ends, which lost 4 bases and 3 bases, there was a span of 9 bases. The CDR3 bases are TGCGCCAGCAGCCGGAACGAAAAAGAGACCCAGTACTTC. Its protein is CASSRNEKETQYF.

In its sample, this clonotype was seen many times. The genes are TRBV7-9 and TRBJ1-6, with no clear D. The CDR3 totals 15 residues. V dropped 1 base and J dropped 8 bases, with 12 bases sitting between them. CDR1 is SEHNR and CDR2 is FQNEAQ in the germline V gene (reference sequence). The CDR3 DNA is TGTGCCAGCAGCTTAGGGGCCCTTCAGCATTCACCCCTCCACTTT. Protein sequence: CASSLGALQHSPLHF.

This chain joins TRBV15 and TRBJ1-2; TRBD1 aligns across 7 bases. V lost 3 bases to trimming and J lost 7 bases; unmatched junction nucleotides: 8. CDR3 size: 14 residues. CDR1 and CDR2 from the germline V gene are LNHNV and YYDKDF (reference sequence). The CDR3 reads CATSSWTGISGYTF. CDR3 coding DNA: TGTGCCACCAGCAGCTGGACAGGAATCTCTGGCTACACCTTC.

This clonotype was counted once. One base away lies a much larger clone, so this may be a sequencing read error. The chain has TRBV6-5 and TRBJ1-2; TRBD1 might be the D (6 bases). This CDR3 is built from 15 residues. Germline values: CDR1 MNHEY, CDR2 SVGAGI. This chain's CDR3 is CAGSYPRLGGYGYTF. The DNA for the CDR3 is TGTGCCGGCAGTTACCCACGGCTAGGGGGCTATGGCTACACCTTC.

This clonotype occurred a few times. The chain joins TRBV12-3 or TRBV12-4 to TRBJ2-1, with no clear D. Trimming took off 6 bases at V and 5 bases at J, with 14 bases between the two ends. This CDR3 has 14 residues. For the CDR3, the DNA is TGTGCCAGCAGCCCGGAGCAAGGCAACAATGAGCAGTTCTTC. It specifies CASSPEQGNNEQFF.

This clonotype has a single count. The V and J genes are TRBV2 and TRBJ1-6; D possibly corresponds to TRBD1 (6 bases). Germline CDR1 is SNHLY and CDR2 is FYNNEI. Trimming cost V 3 bases and J 1 base, with 10 bases left between them. There are 16 residues in the CDR3. CDR3: CASSEGGSSYNSPLHF. The CDR3, as DNA: TGTGCCAGCAGTGAGGGGGGCAGTTCCTATAATTCACCCCTCCACTTT.

As concerns this clonotype: A much larger clonotype is one base distant, so this may be a read error. This chain connects TRBV6-1 to TRBJ2-7, with D possibly matching TRBD2 (5 bases). The CDR3 is 14 amino acids. The germline V gene has CDR1 MNHNS and CDR2 SASEGT. Written as DNA, the CDR3 is TGTGCCAGCAGTACGACGGGGTTGTCCTACGAGCAGTGCTTC. Protein sequence: CASSTTGLSYEQCF.

This clonotype was picked up many times. The V call is TRBV5-1, the J call TRBJ2-7; D unresolved. The ends were cut back, 0 bases at V and 3 bases at J, with 10 bases in the middle. CDR1 is SGHRS and CDR2 is YFSETQ in the germline V gene. This CDR3 is built from 14 residues. The CDR3 here is CASSLEWHFYEQYF. The CDR3 DNA is TGCGCCAGCAGCTTGGAGTGGCACTTCTACGAGCAGTACTTC.

The table lists this clonotype with many counts. The chain has TRBV19 and TRBJ2-7; 7 nucleotides align to TRBD2. There are 13 residues in the CDR3. The V gene end was trimmed by 5 bases and the J gene end by 3 bases; junction bases not matched to a gene: 4. Germline lookup yields CDR1 LNHDA and CDR2 SQIVND (reference sequence). The CDR3 nucleotides read TGTGCCAGTAGTGATTCTAGCGGCTACGAGCAGTACTTC. It specifies CASSDSSGYEQYF.

The V call is TRBV3-1, the J call TRBJ1-1; weak D call: TRBD1 (5 bases). CDR3 size: 13 residues. CDR1 and CDR2 from the germline V gene are LGHDT and YNNKEL (reference sequence). Trimming cost V 6 bases and J 2 bases, with 10 bases left between them. CDR3 residues: CASRGTLNTEAFF. The CDR3 nucleotides are TGTGCCAGCAGAGGGACCCTCAACACTGAAGCTTTCTTT.

The chain combines TRBV12-3 or TRBV12-4 with TRBJ2-7, with unresolved D. This CDR3 is 16 amino acids long. Trimming pared 6 bases from V and 6 bases from J, leaving 24 bases between. CDR3: CASRLHGRFASAEQYF. The CDR3 coding sequence is TGTGCCAGCAGATTACACGGACGGTTTGCCTCCGCCGAGCAGTACTTC.

In this sample, this clonotype turned up many times. This rearrangement joins TRBV9 to TRBJ2-3; 7 nucleotides line up with TRBD2. The junction had 10 bases not matched to a gene; V was cut back by 3 bases and J by 6 bases. The germline gives CDR1 SGDLS, CDR2 YYNGEE. CDR3 length: 15 residues. This CDR3 is CASSGGGIRIDTQYF. DNA for the CDR3: TGTGCCAGCAGCGGGGGGGGGATACGCATCGATACGCAGTATTTT.

This clonotype showed up just a few times. This chain connects TRBV5-4 to TRBJ2-7; possible D gene TRBD2, 5 bases. CDR1 and CDR2 from the germline V gene are SGHNT and YYREEE (reference sequence). This CDR3 has 13 residues. Trimming took 5 bases from V and 2 from J, leaving 11 bases between them. The CDR3 DNA sequence: TGTGCCAGCAGAATTACCGGGACCTACGAGCAGTACTTC. It specifies CASRITGTYEQYF.

Turning to this clonotype: This could be a read error, since a much larger clone is one nucleotide away. The chain employs TRBV11-1 and TRBJ2-1; no reliable D call. The CDR3 covers 14 residues. CDR1 is SGHAT, CDR2 FQDESV, per germline (reference sequence). The CDR3 reads CASSLGYSHNEQFF. The CDR3 DNA follows: TGTGCCAGCAGCTTAGGGTACTCCCACAATGAGCAGTTCTTC.

The chain is built from TRBV20-1 and TRBJ2-3, with D maybe TRBD2 (6 bases). Germline loops: CDR1 DFQATT, CDR2 SNEGSKA (reference sequence). Deletions cut 3 bases from V and 2 bases from J, with 12 bases between. The CDR3 consists of 14 residues. The CDR3: CSASLGGYTDTQYF. The CDR3 DNA reads TGCAGTGCTAGTCTGGGGGGTTACACAGATACGCAGTATTTT.

The gene calls are TRBV15 and TRBJ1-1, with unresolved D. V lost 3 bases to trimming and J lost 4 bases, with 18 bases between them. CDR1 and CDR2 (germline): LNHNV, YYDKDF (reference sequence). This CDR3 has 16 residues. CDR3 sequence reads: CATSSLVSGLPTEAFF. The CDR3 DNA reads as TGTGCCACCAGCAGCTTGGTCTCCGGGCTGCCCACTGAAGCTTTCTTT.

J is TRBJ2-7 and V is TRBV2; 7 nucleotides line up with TRBD1. CDR3 size: 16 residues. The V and J ends lost 6 bases and 2 bases, in that order; junction bases with no gene match: 13. The V gene's germline CDR1 is SNHLY and CDR2 FYNNEI. For the CDR3, the DNA is TGTGCCAGCAGCTTGGGACCCGACAGGGTTGCCTACGAGCAGTACTTC. It specifies CASSLGPDRVAYEQYF.

This clonotype was detected only a few times. The genes are TRBV14 and TRBJ2-7; no definite D call. Per the germline V gene, CDR1 is SGHDN and CDR2 is FVKESK. This CDR3 spans 13 amino acids. Trimming stripped 4 bases from V and 6 bases from J, with 13 bases between. CDR3 protein: CASSLIVQSEQYF. In nucleotides, the CDR3 is TGTGCCAGCAGCCTTATAGTCCAATCCGAGCAGTACTTC.

In this sample, this clonotype turned up a few times. The chain employs TRBV3-1 and TRBJ2-3, with D perhaps matching TRBD2 (6 bases). Per germline, CDR1 LGHDT and CDR2 YNNKEL (reference sequence). Trimming took off 4 bases at V and 4 bases at J, with 9 bases between the two ends. The CDR3 has 13 amino acids. CDR3: CASSRGLADTQYF. The CDR3 DNA follows: TGTGCCAGCAGCCGGGGACTCGCAGATACGCAGTATTTT.

A few counts support this clonotype. The rearrangement joins TRBV5-5 to TRBJ2-5; D tentatively fits TRBD1 or TRBD2 (6 bases each). The V end was cut by 1 base, the J end by 4 bases, with 20 bases between. The length of the CDR3 is 17 residues. Germline V lookup: CDR1 SGHKS, CDR2 YYEKEE (reference sequence). Written as DNA, the CDR3 is TGTGCCAGCAGCTTGCGTTCGGGGGCGCGGGAATTAGAGACCCAGTACTTC. This sequence encodes CASSLRSGARELETQYF.

This clonotype came up once. The junction shows a germline mismatch at one end, possibly a read error. The chain couples TRBV25-1 to TRBJ1-2; no definite D call. The V gene's germline CDR1 is MGHDK and CDR2 SYGVNS. The CDR3 covers 14 residues. For the CDR3, the DNA is TGTGCCAGCAGTGACGGACTGCCCTTCTATGGCTACGCCTTC. Encoded protein: CASSDGLPFYGYAF.